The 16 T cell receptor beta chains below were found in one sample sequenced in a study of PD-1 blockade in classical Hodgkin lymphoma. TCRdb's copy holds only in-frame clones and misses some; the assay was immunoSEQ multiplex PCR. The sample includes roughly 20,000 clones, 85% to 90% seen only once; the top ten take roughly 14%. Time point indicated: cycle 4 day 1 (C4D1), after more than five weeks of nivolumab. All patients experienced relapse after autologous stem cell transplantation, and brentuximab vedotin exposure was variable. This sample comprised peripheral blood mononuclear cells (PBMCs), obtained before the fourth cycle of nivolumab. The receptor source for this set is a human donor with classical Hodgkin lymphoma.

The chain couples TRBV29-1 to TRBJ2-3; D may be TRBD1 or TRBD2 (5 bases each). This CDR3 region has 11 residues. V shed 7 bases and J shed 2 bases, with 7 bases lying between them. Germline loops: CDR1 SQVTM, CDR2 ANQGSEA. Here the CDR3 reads CSGGTTDTQYF. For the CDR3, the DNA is TGCAGCGGGGGGACCACAGATACGCAGTATTTT.

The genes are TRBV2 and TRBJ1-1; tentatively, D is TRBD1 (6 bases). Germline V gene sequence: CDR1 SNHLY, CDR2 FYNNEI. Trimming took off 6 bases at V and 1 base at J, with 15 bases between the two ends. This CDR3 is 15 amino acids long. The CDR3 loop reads CASRAREGGNTEAFF. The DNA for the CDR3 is TGTGCCAGCAGGGCTCGTGAGGGGGGGAACACTGAAGCTTTCTTT. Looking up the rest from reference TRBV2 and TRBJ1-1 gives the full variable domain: EPEVTQTPSHQVTQMGQEVILRCVPISNHLYFYWYRQILGQKVEFLVSFYNNEISEKSEIFDDQFSVERPDGSNFTLKIRSTKLEDSAMYFCASRAREGGNTEAFFGQGTRLTVV.

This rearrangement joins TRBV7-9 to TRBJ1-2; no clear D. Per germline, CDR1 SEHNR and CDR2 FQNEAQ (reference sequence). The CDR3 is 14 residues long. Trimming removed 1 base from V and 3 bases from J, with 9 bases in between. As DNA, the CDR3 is TGTGCCAGCAGCTTAGATGGGTCGGACTATGGCTACACCTTC. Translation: CASSLDGSDYGYTF.

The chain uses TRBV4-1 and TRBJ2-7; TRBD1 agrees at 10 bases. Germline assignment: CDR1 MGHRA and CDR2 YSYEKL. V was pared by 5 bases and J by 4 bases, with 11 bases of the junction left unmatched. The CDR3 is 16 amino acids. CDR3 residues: CASSDTGTGESYEQYF. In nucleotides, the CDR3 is TGCGCCAGCAGCGATACCGGGACAGGGGAGTCTTACGAGCAGTACTTC.

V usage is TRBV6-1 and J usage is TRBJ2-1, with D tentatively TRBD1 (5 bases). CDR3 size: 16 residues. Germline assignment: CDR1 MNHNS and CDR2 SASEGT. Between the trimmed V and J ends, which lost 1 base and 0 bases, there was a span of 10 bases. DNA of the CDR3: TGTGCCAGCAGTGAAGTCCAGGGTGCCTCCTACAATGAGCAGTTCTTC. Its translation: CASSEVQGASYNEQFF.

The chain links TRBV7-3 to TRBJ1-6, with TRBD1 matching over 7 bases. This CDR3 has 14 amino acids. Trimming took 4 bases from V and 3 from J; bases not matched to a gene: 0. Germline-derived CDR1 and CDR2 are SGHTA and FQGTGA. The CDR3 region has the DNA TGTGCCAGCAGCTCAGGGGGCTATAATTCACCCCTCCACTTT. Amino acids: CASSSGGYNSPLHF.

The CDR3 DNA reads as TGTGCCAGCAGCACCACACTGAACACTGAAGCTTTCTTT. This sequence encodes CASSTTLNTEAFF. The gene calls are TRBV7-9 and TRBJ1-1; D gene unclear. The CDR3 contains 13 residues. V lost 5 bases, J lost 0 bases, and 7 bases lay in between. Germline V lookup: CDR1 SEHNR, CDR2 FQNEAQ (reference sequence).

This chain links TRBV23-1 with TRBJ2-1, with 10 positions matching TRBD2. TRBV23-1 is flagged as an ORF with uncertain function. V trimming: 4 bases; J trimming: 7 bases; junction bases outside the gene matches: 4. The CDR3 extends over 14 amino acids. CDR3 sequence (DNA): TGCGCCAGCAGTCGACTAGCGGGTTGTAATGAGCAGTTCTTC. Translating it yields CASSRLAGCNEQFF.

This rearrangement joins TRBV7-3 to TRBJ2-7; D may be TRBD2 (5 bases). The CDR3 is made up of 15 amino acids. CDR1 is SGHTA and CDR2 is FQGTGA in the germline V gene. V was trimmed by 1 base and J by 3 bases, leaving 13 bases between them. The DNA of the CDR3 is TGTGCCAGCAGCTTAAGTCGGGGAATAGGCTACGAGCAGTACTTC. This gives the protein CASSLSRGIGYEQYF.

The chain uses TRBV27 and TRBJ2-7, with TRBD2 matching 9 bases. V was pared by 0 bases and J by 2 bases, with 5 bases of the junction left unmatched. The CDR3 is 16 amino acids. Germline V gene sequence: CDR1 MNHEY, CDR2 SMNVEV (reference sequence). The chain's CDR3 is CASSLSVLAGPYEQYF. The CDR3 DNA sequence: TGTGCCAGCAGTTTATCGGTGCTAGCGGGGCCCTACGAGCAGTACTTC.

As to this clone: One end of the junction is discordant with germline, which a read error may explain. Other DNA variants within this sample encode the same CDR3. This CDR3 reads CASSRSTVTDTQYF. CDR3 DNA sequence: TGTGCTAGCAGTCGGTCTACGGTCACAGATACGCAGTATTTT. This chain joins TRBV6-5 and TRBJ2-3; D remains ambiguous. The CDR3 contains 14 residues. Looked up from germline, CDR1 is MNHEY and CDR2 is SVGAGI.

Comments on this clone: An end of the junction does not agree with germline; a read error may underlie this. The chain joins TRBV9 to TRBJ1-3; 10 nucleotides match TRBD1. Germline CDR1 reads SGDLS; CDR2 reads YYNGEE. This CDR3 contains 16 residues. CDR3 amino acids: CASSSGTGASVNTIYF. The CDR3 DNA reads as TGTGCCAGCAGCTCGGGGACAGGGGCCTCTGTAAACACCATATATTTT.

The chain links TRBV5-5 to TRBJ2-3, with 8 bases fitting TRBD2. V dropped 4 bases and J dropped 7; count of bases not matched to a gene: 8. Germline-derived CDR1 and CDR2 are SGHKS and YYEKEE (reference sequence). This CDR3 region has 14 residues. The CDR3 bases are TGTGCCAGCAGCCCGGAGCGGGAGTCATATACGCAGTATTTT. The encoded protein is CASSPERESYTQYF.

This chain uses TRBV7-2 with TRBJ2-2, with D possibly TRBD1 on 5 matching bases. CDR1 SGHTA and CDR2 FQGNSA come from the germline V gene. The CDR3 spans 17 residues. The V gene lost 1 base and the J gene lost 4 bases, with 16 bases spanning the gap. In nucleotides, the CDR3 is TGTGCCAGCAGCTTAGATACCCGACAGCGACCCACCGGGGAGCTGTTTTTT. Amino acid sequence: CASSLDTRQRPTGELFF.

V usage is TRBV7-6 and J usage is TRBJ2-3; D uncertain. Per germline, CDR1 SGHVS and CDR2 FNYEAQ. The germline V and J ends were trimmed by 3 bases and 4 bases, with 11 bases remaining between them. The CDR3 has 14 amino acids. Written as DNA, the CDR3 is TGTGCCAGCAGCTTGTGGCTGGTAGCAGATACGCAGTATTTT. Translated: CASSLWLVADTQYF.

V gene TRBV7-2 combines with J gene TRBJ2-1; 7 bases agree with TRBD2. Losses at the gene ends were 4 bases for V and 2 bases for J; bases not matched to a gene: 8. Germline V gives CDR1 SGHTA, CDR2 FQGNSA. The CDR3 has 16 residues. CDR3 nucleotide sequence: TGTGCCAGCAGCTCCCCGTCTAGCGGCACCTACAATGAGCAGTTCTTC. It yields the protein CASSSPSSGTYNEQFF.